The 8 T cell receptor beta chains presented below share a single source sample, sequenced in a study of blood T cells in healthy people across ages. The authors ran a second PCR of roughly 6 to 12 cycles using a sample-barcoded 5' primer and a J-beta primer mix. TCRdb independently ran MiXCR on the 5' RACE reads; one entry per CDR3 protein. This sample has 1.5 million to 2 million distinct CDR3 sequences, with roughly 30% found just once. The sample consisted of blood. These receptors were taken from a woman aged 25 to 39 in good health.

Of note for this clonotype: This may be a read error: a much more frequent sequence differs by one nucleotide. CDR3 in amino acids: CASSQLPETVGYEQYF. DNA for the CDR3: TGTGCCAGCAGTCAGTTGCCTGAGACTGTAGGCTACGAGCAGTACTTC. The chain links TRBV6-2 or TRBV6-3 to TRBJ2-7; unclear D gene. Germline V CDR1 and CDR2: MNHEY, SVGEGT. Trimming stripped 5 bases from V and 3 bases from J, with 20 bases between. The CDR3 runs to 16 residues.

The CDR3 loop is CSVEKGNVPYKQYF. CDR3 DNA sequence: TGCAGCGTTGAAAAAGGGAACGTCCCCTACAAGCAGTACTTC. The chain combines TRBV29-1 with TRBJ2-5; D is unclear. The germline V and J ends were trimmed by 2 bases and 11 bases, with 21 bases remaining between them. The CDR3 is 14 residues long. Germline lookup yields CDR1 SQVTM and CDR2 ANQGSEA.

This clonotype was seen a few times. Here the CDR3 DNA reads TGCAGCGTCCACAAAAGACTAGCGGGAGACACGCAGTATTTT. Translating it yields CSVHKRLAGDTQYF. The V call is TRBV29-1, the J call TRBJ2-3; 12 bases agree with TRBD2. V shed 6 bases and J 9 bases; nucleotides not matched to a gene: 10. From germline, CDR1 is SQVTM and CDR2 ANQGSEA. CDR3 size: 14 residues.

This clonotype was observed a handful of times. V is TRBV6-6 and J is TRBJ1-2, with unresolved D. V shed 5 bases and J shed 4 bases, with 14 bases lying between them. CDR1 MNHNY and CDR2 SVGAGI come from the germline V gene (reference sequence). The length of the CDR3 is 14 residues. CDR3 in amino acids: CASSAPGDTYGYTF. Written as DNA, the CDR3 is TGTGCCAGCAGTGCCCCCGGAGATACCTATGGCTACACCTTC.

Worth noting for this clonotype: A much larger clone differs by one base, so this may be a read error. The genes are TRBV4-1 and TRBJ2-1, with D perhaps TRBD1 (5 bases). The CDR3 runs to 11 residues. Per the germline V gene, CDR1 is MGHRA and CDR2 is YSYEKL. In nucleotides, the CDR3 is TGCACCAGCAGCCATAGGGGTGAGCAGTTCTTC. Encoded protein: CTSSHRGEQFF.

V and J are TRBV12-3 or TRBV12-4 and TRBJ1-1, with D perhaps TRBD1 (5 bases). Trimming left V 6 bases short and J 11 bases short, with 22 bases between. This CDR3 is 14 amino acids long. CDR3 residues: CASSLSAGGVAAFF. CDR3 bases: TGTGCCAGCAGCCTAAGCGCTGGGGGGGTGGCGGCTTTCTTT.

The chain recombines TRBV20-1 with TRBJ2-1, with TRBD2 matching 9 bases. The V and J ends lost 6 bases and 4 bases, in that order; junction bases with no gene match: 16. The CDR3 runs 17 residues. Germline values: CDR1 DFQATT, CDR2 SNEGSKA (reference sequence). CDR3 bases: TGCAGTGCCAGCAGGGGTATTAGCGGGGGTGGATACAATGAGCAGTTCTTC. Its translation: CSASRGISGGGYNEQFF.

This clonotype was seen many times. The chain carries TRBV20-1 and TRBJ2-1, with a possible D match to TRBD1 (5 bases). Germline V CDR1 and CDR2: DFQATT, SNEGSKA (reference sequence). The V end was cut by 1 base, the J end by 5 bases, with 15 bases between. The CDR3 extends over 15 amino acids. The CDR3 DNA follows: TGCAGTGCTAGAGCCTGGGGCGGAACTAACAATGAGCAGTTCTTC. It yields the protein CSARAWGGTNNEQFF.